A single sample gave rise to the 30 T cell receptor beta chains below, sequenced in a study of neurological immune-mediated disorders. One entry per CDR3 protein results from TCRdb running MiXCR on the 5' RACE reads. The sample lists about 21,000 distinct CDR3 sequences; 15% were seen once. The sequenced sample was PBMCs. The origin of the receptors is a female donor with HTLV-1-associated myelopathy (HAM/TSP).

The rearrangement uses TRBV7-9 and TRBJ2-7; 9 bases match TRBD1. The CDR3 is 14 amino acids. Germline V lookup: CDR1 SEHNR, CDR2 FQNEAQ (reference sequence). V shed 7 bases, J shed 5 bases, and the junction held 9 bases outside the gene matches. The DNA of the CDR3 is TGTGCCAGCACCGCGGGGACAGGGAGGGACGAGCAGTACTTC. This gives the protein CASTAGTGRDEQYF.

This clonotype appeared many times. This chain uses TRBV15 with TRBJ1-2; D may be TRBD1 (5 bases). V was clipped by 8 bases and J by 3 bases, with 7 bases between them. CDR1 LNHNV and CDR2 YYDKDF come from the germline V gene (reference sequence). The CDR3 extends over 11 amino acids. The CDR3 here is CATGADYGYTF. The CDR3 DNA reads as TGTGCCACCGGGGCTGACTATGGCTACACCTTC.

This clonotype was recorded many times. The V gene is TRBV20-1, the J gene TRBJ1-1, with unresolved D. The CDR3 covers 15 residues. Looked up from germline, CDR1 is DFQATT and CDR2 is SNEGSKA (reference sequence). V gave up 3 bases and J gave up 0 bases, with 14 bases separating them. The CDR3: CSASPPPGLNTEAFF. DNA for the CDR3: TGCAGTGCTAGTCCGCCACCCGGCTTGAACACTGAAGCTTTCTTT.

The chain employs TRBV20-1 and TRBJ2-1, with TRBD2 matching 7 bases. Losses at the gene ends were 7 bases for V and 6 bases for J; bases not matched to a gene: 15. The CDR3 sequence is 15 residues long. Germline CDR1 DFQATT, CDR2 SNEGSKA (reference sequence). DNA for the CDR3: TGCAGTGTTCCACTGGCAGCGGGGAAAGCCAATGAGCAGTTCTTC. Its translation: CSVPLAAGKANEQFF.

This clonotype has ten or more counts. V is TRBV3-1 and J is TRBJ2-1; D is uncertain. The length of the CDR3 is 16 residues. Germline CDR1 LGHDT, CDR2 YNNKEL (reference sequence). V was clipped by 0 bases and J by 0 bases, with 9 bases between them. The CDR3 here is CASSQDRGSSYNEQFF. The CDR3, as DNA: TGTGCCAGCAGCCAAGATCGAGGTAGCTCCTACAATGAGCAGTTCTTC.

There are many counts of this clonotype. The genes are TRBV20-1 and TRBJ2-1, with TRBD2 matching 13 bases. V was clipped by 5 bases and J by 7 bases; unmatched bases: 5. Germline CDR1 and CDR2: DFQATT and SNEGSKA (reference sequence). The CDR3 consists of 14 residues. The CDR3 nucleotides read TGCAGTGCTTCCGGGACTAGCGGGGCAAATGAGCAGTTCTTC. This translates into CSASGTSGANEQFF.

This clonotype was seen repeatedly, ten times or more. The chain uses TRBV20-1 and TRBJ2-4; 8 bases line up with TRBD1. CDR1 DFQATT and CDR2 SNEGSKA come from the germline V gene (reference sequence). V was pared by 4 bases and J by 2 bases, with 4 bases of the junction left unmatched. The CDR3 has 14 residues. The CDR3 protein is CSATRTGPKNIQYF. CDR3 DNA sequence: TGCAGTGCTACCCGGACAGGGCCCAAAAACATTCAGTACTTC.

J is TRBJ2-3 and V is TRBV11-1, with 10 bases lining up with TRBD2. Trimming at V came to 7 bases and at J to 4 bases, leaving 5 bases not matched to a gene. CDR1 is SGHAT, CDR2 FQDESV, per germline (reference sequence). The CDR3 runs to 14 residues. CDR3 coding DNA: TGTGCCAGCATGGGGACTAGCGTGTCAGATACGCAGTATTTT. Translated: CASMGTSVSDTQYF.

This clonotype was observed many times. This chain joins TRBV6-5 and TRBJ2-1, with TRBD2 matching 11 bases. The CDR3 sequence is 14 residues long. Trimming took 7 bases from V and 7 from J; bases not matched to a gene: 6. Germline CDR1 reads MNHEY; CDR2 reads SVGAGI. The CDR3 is CASMVLAGGNEQFF. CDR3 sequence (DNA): TGTGCCAGCATGGTGCTAGCGGGAGGAAATGAGCAGTTCTTC.

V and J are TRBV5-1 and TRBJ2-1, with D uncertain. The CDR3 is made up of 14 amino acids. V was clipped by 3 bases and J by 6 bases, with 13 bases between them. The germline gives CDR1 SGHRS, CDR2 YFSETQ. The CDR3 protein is CASSSSPRGNEQFF. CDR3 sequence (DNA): TGCGCCAGCAGCTCTTCTCCGCGTGGCAATGAGCAGTTCTTC. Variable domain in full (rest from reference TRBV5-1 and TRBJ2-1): KAGVTQTPRYLIKTRGQQVTLSCSPISGHRSVSWYQQTPGQGLQFLFEYFSETQRNKGNFPGRFSGRQFSNSRSEMNVSTLELGDSALYLCASSSSPRGNEQFFGPGTRLTVL.

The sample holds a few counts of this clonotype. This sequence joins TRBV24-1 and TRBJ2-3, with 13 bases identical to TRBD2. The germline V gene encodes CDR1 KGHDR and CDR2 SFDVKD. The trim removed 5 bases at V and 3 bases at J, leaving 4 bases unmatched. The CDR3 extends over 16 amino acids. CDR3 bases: TGTGCCACCAGTGGCCTACTAGCGGGAGGGACAGATACGCAGTATTTT. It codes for CATSGLLAGGTDTQYF.

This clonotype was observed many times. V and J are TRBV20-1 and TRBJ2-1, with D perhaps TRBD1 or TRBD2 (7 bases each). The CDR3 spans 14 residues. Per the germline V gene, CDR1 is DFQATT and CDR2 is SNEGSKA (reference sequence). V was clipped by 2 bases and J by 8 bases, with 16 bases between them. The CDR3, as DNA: TGCAGTGCTAGATGGGCAGGGGGGGCCGATGAGCAGTTCTTC. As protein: CSARWAGGADEQFF.

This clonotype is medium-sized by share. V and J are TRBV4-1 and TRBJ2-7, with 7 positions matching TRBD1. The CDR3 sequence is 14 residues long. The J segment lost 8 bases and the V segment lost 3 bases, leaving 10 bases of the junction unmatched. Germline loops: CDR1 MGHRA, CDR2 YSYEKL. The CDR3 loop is CASSHPGQDTKQYF. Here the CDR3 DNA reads TGCGCCAGCAGCCATCCAGGACAGGACACGAAGCAGTACTTC.

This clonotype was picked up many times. This chain's CDR3 is CASRPDYTGELFF. The CDR3 DNA reads TGTGCCAGCAGACCGGACTACACCGGGGAGCTGTTTTTT. This sequence joins TRBV7-6 and TRBJ2-2; the D gene is possibly TRBD2 (5 bases). The V gene's germline CDR1 is SGHVS and CDR2 FNYEAQ. This CDR3 has 13 residues. V shed 6 bases and J shed 3 bases, with 8 bases lying between them.

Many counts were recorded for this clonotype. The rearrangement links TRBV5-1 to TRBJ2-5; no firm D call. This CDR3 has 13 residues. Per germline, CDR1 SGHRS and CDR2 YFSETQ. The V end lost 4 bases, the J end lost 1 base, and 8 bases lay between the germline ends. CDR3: CASSKNIQETQYF. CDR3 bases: TGCGCCAGCAGCAAAAACATCCAAGAGACCCAGTACTTC.

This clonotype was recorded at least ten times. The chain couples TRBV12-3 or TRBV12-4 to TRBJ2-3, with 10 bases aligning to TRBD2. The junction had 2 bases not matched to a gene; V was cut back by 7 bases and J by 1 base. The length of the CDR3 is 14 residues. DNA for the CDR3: TGTGCCAGCACCCTAGCGGGAGGCACAGATACGCAGTATTTT. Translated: CASTLAGGTDTQYF.

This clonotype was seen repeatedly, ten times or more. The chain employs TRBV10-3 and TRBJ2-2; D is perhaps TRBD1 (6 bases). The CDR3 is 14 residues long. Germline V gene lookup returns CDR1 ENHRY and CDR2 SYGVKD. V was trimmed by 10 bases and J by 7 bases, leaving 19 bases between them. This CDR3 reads CATERQVGDGELFF. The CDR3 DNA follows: TGTGCCACCGAGAGACAGGTCGGTGACGGGGAGCTGTTTTTT.

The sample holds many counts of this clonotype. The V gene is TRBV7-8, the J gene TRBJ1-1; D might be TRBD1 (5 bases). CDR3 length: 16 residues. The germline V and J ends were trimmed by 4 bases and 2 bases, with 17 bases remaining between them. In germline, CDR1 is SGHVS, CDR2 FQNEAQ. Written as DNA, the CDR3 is TGTGCCAGCAGCTCACACCCCCAGGGAATTAACACTGAAGCTTTCTTT. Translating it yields CASSSHPQGINTEAFF.

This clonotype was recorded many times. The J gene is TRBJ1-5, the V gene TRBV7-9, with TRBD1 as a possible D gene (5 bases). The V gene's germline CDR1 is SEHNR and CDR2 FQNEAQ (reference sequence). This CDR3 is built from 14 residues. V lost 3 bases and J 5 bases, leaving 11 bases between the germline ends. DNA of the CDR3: TGTGCCAGCAGCTTGGGGGGTTTCGATCAGCCCCAGCATTTT. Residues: CASSLGGFDQPQHF.

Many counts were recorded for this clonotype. For the CDR3, the DNA is TGTGCCAGCAGTCATGCAGGGACTAGCGGGTTGGGGGACATTCAGTACTTC. Encoded protein: CASSHAGTSGLGDIQYF. This chain links TRBV28 with TRBJ2-4, with 12 bases matching TRBD2. Germline CDR1 and CDR2: MDHEN and SYDVKM. Losses at the gene ends were 5 bases for V and 8 bases for J; bases not matched to a gene: 13. CDR3 length equals 17 residues.

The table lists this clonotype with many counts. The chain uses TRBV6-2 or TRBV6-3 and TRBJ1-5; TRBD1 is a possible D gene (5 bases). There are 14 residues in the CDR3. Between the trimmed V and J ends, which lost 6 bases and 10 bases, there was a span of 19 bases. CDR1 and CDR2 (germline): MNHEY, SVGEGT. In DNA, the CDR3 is TGTGCCAGCAGCCCCGCCGGGGGGGAGGTTCCCCAGCATTTT. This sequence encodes CASSPAGGEVPQHF.

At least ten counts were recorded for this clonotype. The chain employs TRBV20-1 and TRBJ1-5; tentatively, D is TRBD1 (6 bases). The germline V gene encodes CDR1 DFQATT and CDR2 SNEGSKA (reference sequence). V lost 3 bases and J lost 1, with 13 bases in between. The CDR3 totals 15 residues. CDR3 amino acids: CSASNPGASNQPQHF. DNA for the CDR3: TGCAGTGCTAGTAATCCGGGGGCGAGCAATCAGCCCCAGCATTTT.

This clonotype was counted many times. CDR3 bases: TGCGCCAGCAGCCACGGGACCGCGGGTGGGGAGACCCAGTACTTC. It translates to CASSHGTAGGETQYF. This sequence joins TRBV5-1 and TRBJ2-5, with D perhaps matching TRBD1 or TRBD2 (5 bases each). There are 15 residues in the CDR3. Germline assignment: CDR1 SGHRS and CDR2 YFSETQ. V was shortened by 4 bases and J by 5 bases, with 18 bases between the two germline ends. The variable domain in full, completed from reference TRBV5-1 and TRBJ2-5, reads KAGVTQTPRYLIKTRGQQVTLSCSPISGHRSVSWYQQTPGQGLQFLFEYFSETQRNKGNFPGRFSGRQFSNSRSEMNVSTLELGDSALYLCASSHGTAGGETQYFGPGTRLLVL.

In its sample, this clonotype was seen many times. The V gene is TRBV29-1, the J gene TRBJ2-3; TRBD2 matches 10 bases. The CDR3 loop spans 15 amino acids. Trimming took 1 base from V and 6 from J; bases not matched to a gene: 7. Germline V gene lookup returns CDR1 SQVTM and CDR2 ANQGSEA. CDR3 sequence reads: CSVEGGLAGADTQYF. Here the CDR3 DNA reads TGCAGCGTTGAAGGGGGGCTAGCGGGAGCTGATACGCAGTATTTT.

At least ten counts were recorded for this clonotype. CDR3 in DNA: TGTGCCAGCTCACCTCAACCCTCGGGCGGGGAGACCCAGTACTTC. Residues: CASSPQPSGGETQYF. V gene TRBV18 combines with J gene TRBJ2-5; D is possibly TRBD2 (5 bases). CDR1 and CDR2 from the germline V gene are KGHSH and LQKENI. The CDR3 covers 15 residues. V was pared by 3 bases and J by 5 bases, with 16 bases between.

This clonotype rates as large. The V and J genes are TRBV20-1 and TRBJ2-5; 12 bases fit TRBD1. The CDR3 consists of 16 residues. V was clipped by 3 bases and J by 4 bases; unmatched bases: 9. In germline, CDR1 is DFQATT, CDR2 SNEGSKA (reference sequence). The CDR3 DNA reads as TGCAGTGCTAGGGTACCCGGGACAGGGGGCCTAGAGACCCAGTACTTC. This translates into CSARVPGTGGLETQYF.

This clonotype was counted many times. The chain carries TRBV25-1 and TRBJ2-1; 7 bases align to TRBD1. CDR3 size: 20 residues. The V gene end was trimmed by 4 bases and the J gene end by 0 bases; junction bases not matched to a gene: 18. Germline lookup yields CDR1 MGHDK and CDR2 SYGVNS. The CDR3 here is CASSGLSTPWTGNSYNEQFF. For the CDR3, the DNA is TGTGCCAGCAGTGGCCTAAGTACCCCCTGGACAGGAAACTCCTACAATGAGCAGTTCTTC.

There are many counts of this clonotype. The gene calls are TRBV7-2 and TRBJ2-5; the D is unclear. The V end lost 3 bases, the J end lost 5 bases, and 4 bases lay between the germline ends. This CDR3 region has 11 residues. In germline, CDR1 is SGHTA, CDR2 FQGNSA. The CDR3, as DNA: TGTGCCAGCAGCTTTTTGGAGACCCAGTACTTC. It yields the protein CASSFLETQYF.

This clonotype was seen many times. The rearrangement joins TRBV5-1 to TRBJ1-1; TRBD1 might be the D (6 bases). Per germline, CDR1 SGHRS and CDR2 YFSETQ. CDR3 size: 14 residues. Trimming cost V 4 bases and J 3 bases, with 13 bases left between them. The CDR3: CASSEGVGYTEAFF. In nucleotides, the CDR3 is TGCGCCAGCAGCGAGGGGGTAGGGTACACTGAAGCTTTCTTT.

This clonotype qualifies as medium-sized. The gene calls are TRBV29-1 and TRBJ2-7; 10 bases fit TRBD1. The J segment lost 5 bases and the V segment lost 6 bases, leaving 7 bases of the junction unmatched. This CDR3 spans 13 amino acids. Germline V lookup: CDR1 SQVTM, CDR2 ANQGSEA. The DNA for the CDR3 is TGCAGCGTCGCTGGACAGGGGGTCCACGAGCAGTACTTC. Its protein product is CSVAGQGVHEQYF.